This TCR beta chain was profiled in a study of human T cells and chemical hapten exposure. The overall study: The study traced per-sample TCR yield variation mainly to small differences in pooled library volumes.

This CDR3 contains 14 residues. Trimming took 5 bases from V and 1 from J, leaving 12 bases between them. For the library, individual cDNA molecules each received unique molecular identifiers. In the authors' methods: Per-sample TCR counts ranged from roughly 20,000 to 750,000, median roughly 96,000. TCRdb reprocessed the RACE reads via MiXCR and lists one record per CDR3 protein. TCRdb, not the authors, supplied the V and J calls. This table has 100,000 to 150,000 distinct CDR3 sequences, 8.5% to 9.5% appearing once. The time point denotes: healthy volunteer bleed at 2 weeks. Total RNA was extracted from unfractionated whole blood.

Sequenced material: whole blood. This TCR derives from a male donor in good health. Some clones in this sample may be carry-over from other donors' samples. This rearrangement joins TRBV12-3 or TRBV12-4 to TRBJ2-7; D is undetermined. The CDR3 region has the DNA TGTGCCAGCAGTCAACGCCTGAGATCCTACGAGCAGTACTTC. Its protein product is CASSQRLRSYEQYF.